This T cell receptor (beta chain) was found in a study of siplizumab effects on memory and regulatory T cells. Comment on this clone: Its matching antigen is unknown.

V was trimmed by 0 bases and J by 2 bases, leaving 7 bases between them. This CDR3 region has 14 residues. Germline CDR1 reads MNHEY; CDR2 reads SMNVEV (reference sequence). Whole-study results and caveats: The Treg-derived share of mappable alloreactive CD4+ clones averaged about 74% with siplizumab and 26.9% in controls. Naive T cells appeared more diverse than memory cells and seemed to be major alloresponse contributors.

It was about 10^5 TCR templates that were assayed per sample. The assay was immunoSEQ multiplex PCR, and TCRdb's table has in-frame clones only and misses some. The sample yields about 100,000 clones, roughly nine tenths seen once. Sequences were obtained from CD4+ T cells sorted from blood. The source of this sequence is a human donor in good health. The V and J genes are TRBV27 and TRBJ2-5; perhaps TRBD1 as D (6 bases). The CDR3, as DNA: TGTGCCAGCAGTTTATCCGGACAGCAAGAGACCCAGTACTTC. Translating gives CASSLSGQQETQYF.